This T cell receptor beta chain stems from a study of T-cell memory formation after mild COVID-19. Trimming stripped 0 bases from V and 0 bases from J, with 12 bases between. The germline gives CDR1 SGHRS, CDR2 YFSETQ. CDR3 size: 16 residues. TCRdb re-called the 5' RACE reads with MiXCR, one entry per CDR3 protein. Of approximately 190,000 distinct CDR3 sequences in the sample, about 16% are singletons; the top ten hold roughly 2.3%. The chain joins TRBV5-1 to TRBJ1-1; D unclear. The receptor's source is an adult woman who had mild COVID-19 (a few samples of this study predate the infection). Cell type and time point are not known. Sequenced input: PBMCs or a T cell subset sorted from them (not recorded which). As DNA, the CDR3 is TGCGCCAGCAGCTTGGAAAACAGCCCAATGAACACTGAAGCTTTCTTT. This translates into CASSLENSPMNTEAFF.